The next 24 T cell receptor beta chains were all read from a single sample in a study of blood T cell repertoires in COVID-19. TCRdb keeps only in-frame clones here, not all; method: immunoSEQ multiplex PCR. The sample includes 35,000 to 55,000 clones, around 89% of them seen just once. The sequenced material came from peripheral blood. These receptors all come from a man aged 50-59 years with active COVID-19.

This chain uses TRBV12-3 or TRBV12-4 with TRBJ2-1; the D is unclear. Trimming took 6 bases from V and 7 from J, leaving 10 bases between them. The CDR3 is 12 residues long. The chain's CDR3 is CASRISENEQFF. The CDR3 DNA reads as TGTGCCAGCAGGATAAGCGAGAATGAGCAGTTCTTC.

The rearrangement joins TRBV28 to TRBJ2-6; TRBD1 is a possible D gene (5 bases). V shed 5 bases and J shed 0 bases, with 8 bases lying between them. This CDR3 is built from 15 residues. CDR1 MDHEN and CDR2 SYDVKM come from the germline V gene. The CDR3 DNA reads as TGTGCCAGCAGTACAGGTTACTCTGGGGCCAACGTCCTGACTTTC. Translation gives CASSTGYSGANVLTF.

The rearrangement links TRBV5-6 to TRBJ1-1; D might be TRBD1 (5 bases). Deletions cut 0 bases from V and 1 base from J, with 10 bases between. Germline V CDR1 and CDR2: SGHDT, YYEEEE. CDR3 length: 15 residues. CDR3 in DNA: TGTGCCAGCAGCTTGGAACGGGGGAGGAACACTGAAGCTTTCTTT. Protein: CASSLERGRNTEAFF.

This clone was detected only once. The rearrangement joins TRBV19 to TRBJ1-5; perhaps TRBD1 as D (5 bases). The V end was cut by 8 bases, the J end by 2 bases, with 16 bases between. Germline assignment: CDR1 LNHDA and CDR2 SQIVND (reference sequence). The length of the CDR3 is 15 residues. CDR3 sequence reads: CASLSGGYGNQPQHF. In nucleotides, the CDR3 is TGTGCCAGTCTTTCGGGGGGTTATGGCAATCAGCCCCAGCATTTT.

The chain uses TRBV19 and TRBJ2-1; TRBD1 agrees at 9 bases. Germline CDR1 reads LNHDA; CDR2 reads SQIVND (reference sequence). V was pared by 8 bases and J by 5 bases, with 10 bases of the junction left unmatched. The CDR3 length is 15 residues. The CDR3, as DNA: TGTGCCAGTGCGGAGGACAGGGGAGCTGACAATGAGCAGTTCTTC. Protein sequence: CASAEDRGADNEQFF.

This chain joins TRBV9 and TRBJ2-3; no clear D. Germline-derived CDR1 and CDR2 are SGDLS and YYNGEE. Trimming left V 2 bases short and J 2 bases short, with 9 bases between. This CDR3 comprises 14 residues. CDR3 region: CASSVQAPTDTQYF. In DNA form, the CDR3 reads TGTGCCAGCAGCGTGCAGGCGCCCACAGATACGCAGTATTTT.

CDR3 coding DNA: TGTGCCAGCAGCTTAGGGGCCCTGACAGGCAACTATGGCTACACCTTC. Protein: CASSLGALTGNYGYTF. The rearrangement joins TRBV7-8 to TRBJ1-2, with a weak D call TRBD1 (6 bases). V lost 1 base and J 2 bases, leaving 14 bases between the germline ends. Germline CDR1 reads SGHVS; CDR2 reads FQNEAQ. The CDR3 contains 16 residues.

The rearrangement uses TRBV7-9 and TRBJ2-7; D may be TRBD2 (6 bases). The CDR3 length is 13 residues. V lost 5 bases and J lost 6, with 14 bases in between. Per the germline V gene, CDR1 is SEHNR and CDR2 is FQNEAQ (reference sequence). In nucleotides, the CDR3 is TGTGCCAGCAGCCGCCGGGAGCCGGGCGAGCAGTACTTC. It codes for CASSRREPGEQYF.

This clone appeared once. The chain links TRBV7-9 to TRBJ2-5; maybe TRBD1 (5 bases). In germline, CDR1 is SEHNR, CDR2 FQNEAQ (reference sequence). CDR3 length: 14 amino acids. Trimming left V 0 bases short and J 7 bases short, with 12 bases between. The CDR3 bases are TGTGCCAGCAGCTTAGCCCAGGGTCGCGCGACCCAGTACTTC. This sequence encodes CASSLAQGRATQYF.

The chain recombines TRBV6-5 with TRBJ2-3; D may be TRBD2 (5 bases). This CDR3 spans 14 amino acids. With 2 bases removed from V and 1 base from J, the gap between germline ends came to 7 bases. Germline loops: CDR1 MNHEY, CDR2 SVGAGI. CDR3 coding DNA: TGTGCCAGCAGTTACGGTAGCGGCACAGATACGCAGTATTTT. It specifies CASSYGSGTDTQYF.

The table lists this clone with a count of one. This chain connects TRBV10-3 to TRBJ1-1, with TRBD1 identical over 10 bases. V lost 4 bases, J lost 2 bases, and 7 bases stayed unmatched. The germline CDR1 and CDR2 sequences are ENHRY and SYGVKD. CDR3 length: 16 amino acids. The CDR3 is CAISGLRTGGNTEAFF. The CDR3 DNA reads as TGTGCCATCAGTGGGCTCCGGACAGGGGGAAACACTGAAGCTTTCTTT.

The chain has TRBV23-1 and TRBJ2-7; 8 nucleotides agree with TRBD1. TRBV23-1 falls under the ORF class, with uncertain function. The V gene end was trimmed by 0 bases and the J gene end by 2 bases; junction bases not matched to a gene: 3. The CDR3 contains 15 residues. The CDR3 here is CASSQSQGAPYEQYF. The CDR3 nucleotides are TGCGCCAGCAGTCAATCGCAGGGGGCTCCCTACGAGCAGTACTTC.

J is TRBJ2-2 and V is TRBV6-7; D is perhaps TRBD2 (6 bases). TRBV6-7 is annotated as an ORF whose role is uncertain. V was shortened by 7 bases and J by 2 bases, with 11 bases between the two germline ends. The length of the CDR3 is 14 residues. CDR3 sequence reads: CASNRDSNTGELFF. The DNA of the CDR3 is TGTGCCAGCAATAGGGACTCTAACACCGGGGAGCTGTTTTTT.

The V and J genes are TRBV13 and TRBJ2-5, with D maybe TRBD1 (5 bases). The CDR3 totals 14 residues. CDR1 is PRHDT and CDR2 is FYEKMQ in the germline V gene (reference sequence). V was pared by 5 bases and J by 2 bases, with 12 bases between. CDR3 nucleotide sequence: TGTGCCAGCAGCCCCGGACAAGGGCAAGAGACCCAGTACTTC. This sequence encodes CASSPGQGQETQYF.

V usage is TRBV5-6 and J usage is TRBJ2-7; 11 bases align to TRBD2. The trim removed 0 bases at V and 5 bases at J, leaving 4 bases unmatched. Germline loops: CDR1 SGHDT, CDR2 YYEEEE. This CDR3 comprises 15 residues. The CDR3 nucleotides are TGTGCCAGCAGCTTGGGACTAGCGGGGAGGCACGAGCAGTACTTC. Its protein is CASSLGLAGRHEQYF.

The chain joins TRBV6-2 or TRBV6-3 to TRBJ2-6; 8 nucleotides match TRBD2. V shed 6 bases and J 2 bases; nucleotides not matched to a gene: 3. There are 15 residues in the CDR3. Per the germline V gene, CDR1 is MNHEY and CDR2 is SVGEGT. CDR3 protein: CASSPGGAGANVLTF. CDR3 DNA: TGTGCCAGCAGCCCCGGGGGGGCTGGGGCCAACGTCCTGACTTTC.

The CDR3 DNA reads TGTGCCAGCAGCCGTACCGGGACAGGAGAAGGCTACACCTTC. Translated, it gives CASSRTGTGEGYTF. The J gene is TRBJ1-2, the V gene TRBV14, with 8 bases fitting TRBD1. This CDR3 has 14 amino acids. Germline CDR1 and CDR2: SGHDN and FVKESK. Trimming removed 4 bases from V and 8 bases from J; junction bases left unmatched: 9.

This chain joins TRBV2 and TRBJ1-5; 12 bases are a match to TRBD1. J was trimmed by 2 bases and V by 8 bases; bases with no gene match: 1. CDR1 is SNHLY, CDR2 FYNNEI, per germline. The CDR3 spans 14 residues. DNA of the CDR3: TGTGCCAGCGGGACAGGGGGCGGCAATCAGCCCCAGCATTTT. It yields the protein CASGTGGGNQPQHF.

This clone came up once. V and J are TRBV6-1 and TRBJ1-3; 7 nucleotides line up with TRBD1. Per germline, CDR1 MNHNS and CDR2 SASEGT. The CDR3 loop spans 16 amino acids. With V trimmed by 2 bases and J by 5 bases, 9 bases remained unmatched. Written as DNA, the CDR3 is TGTGCCAGCAGTGAACGAACACAGGGGTCGAGAAACACCATATATTTT. Its protein product is CASSERTQGSRNTIYF.

V gene TRBV11-2 combines with J gene TRBJ1-1; no clear D. Per germline, CDR1 SGHAT and CDR2 FQNNGV. There are 14 residues in the CDR3. Trimming pared 5 bases from V and 1 base from J, leaving 11 bases between. The CDR3 nucleotides read TGTGCCAGCAGCCCCCAAAGACAGAACACTGAAGCTTTCTTT. It codes for CASSPQRQNTEAFF. The variable domain in full, with the rest retrieved from reference TRBV11-2 and TRBJ1-1, is EAGVAQSPRYKIIEKRQSVAFWCNPISGHATLYWYQQILGQGPKLLIQFQNNGVVDDSQLPKDRFSAERLKGVDSTLKIQPAKLEDSAVYLCASSPQRQNTEAFFGQGTRLTVV.

The chain employs TRBV19 and TRBJ1-2, with a tentative D call TRBD1 (5 bases). This CDR3 is 14 amino acids long. The ends were cut back, 3 bases at V and 6 bases at J, with 14 bases in the middle. Looked up from germline, CDR1 is LNHDA and CDR2 is SQIVND (reference sequence). Written as DNA, the CDR3 is TGTGCCAGTAGTATCCAGGGCCGGCGGAATGGCTACACCTTC. Translating it yields CASSIQGRRNGYTF.

The chain joins TRBV19 to TRBJ1-5, with 9 bases identical to TRBD1. There are 15 residues in the CDR3. Germline CDR1 reads LNHDA; CDR2 reads SQIVND (reference sequence). V shed 5 bases and J 9 bases; nucleotides not matched to a gene: 11. CDR3 sequence: CASSVSGTGKRPQHF. The CDR3 nucleotides read TGTGCCAGTAGTGTTTCCGGGACAGGGAAGAGGCCCCAGCATTTT.

V usage is TRBV21-1 and J usage is TRBJ2-1; the table's TRBD2 call for D was not verified on the DNA. TRBV21-1 is an annotated pseudogene. This CDR3 is built from 17 residues. CDR3 nucleotides: TGTGCCAGCAGCAAAACAATAGCGCCAAGCTCCTACAATGAGCAGTTCTTC. Translation gives CASSKTIAPSSYNEQFF.

The chain uses TRBV15 and TRBJ1-2; 7 nucleotides match TRBD1. Germline-derived CDR1 and CDR2 are LNHNV and YYDKDF (reference sequence). The CDR3 length is 12 residues. With 5 bases clipped from V and 8 bases from J, the junction kept 5 bases outside the gene matches. CDR3 amino acids: CATSEGAKGYTF. The CDR3 coding sequence is TGTGCCACCAGCGAGGGGGCGAAAGGCTACACCTTC.